Each of the 7 T cell receptor beta chains below was sequenced from the same sample in a study of T cell repertoires in cytomegalovirus infection. TCRdb recomputed calls from the reads with MiXCR, one row per CDR3 protein. Counted here are about 140,000 distinct CDR3 sequences, under 8.5% occurring once; the ten biggest clones make up roughly 17%. The sequenced sample consisted of PBMCs. The source of these receptors is a human donor in good health (CMV status not recorded). Some clones in this sample may be carry-over from other donors' samples.

This clonotype has a count of ten or more. The V gene is TRBV7-9, the J gene TRBJ2-5; D is uncertain. Trimming left V 1 base short and J 4 bases short, with 13 bases between. There are 15 residues in the CDR3. Germline-derived CDR1 and CDR2 are SEHNR and FQNEAQ (reference sequence). This CDR3 is CASSLERATRETQYF. The CDR3 DNA sequence: TGTGCCAGCAGCTTAGAAAGGGCTACCAGAGAGACCCAGTACTTC.

This clonotype has a count of ten or more. The rearrangement links TRBV10-3 to TRBJ2-7; D is uncertain. Germline CDR1 ENHRY, CDR2 SYGVKD. Trimming took off 4 bases at V and 1 base at J, with 8 bases between the two ends. The CDR3 covers 13 residues. The CDR3 sequence is CAISGASSYEQYF. The CDR3, as DNA: TGTGCCATCAGTGGGGCCAGTTCCTACGAGCAGTACTTC.

In its sample, this clonotype was seen a few times. The chain joins TRBV7-2 to TRBJ1-2; D not certain. CDR3 length: 15 amino acids. Trimming took off 5 bases at V and 1 base at J, with 14 bases between the two ends. CDR1 is SGHTA, CDR2 FQGNSA, per germline. CDR3 nucleotides: TGTGCCAGCAGCCCAAGGGCAGACTATAACTATGGCTACACCTTC. As protein: CASSPRADYNYGYTF. The whole variable domain, remainder taken from reference TRBV7-2 and TRBJ1-2, is GAGVSQSPSNKVTEKGKDVELRCDPISGHTALYWYRQSLGQGLEFLIYFQGNSAPDKSGLPSDRFSAERTGGSVSTLTIQRTQQEDSAVYLCASSPRADYNYGYTFGSGTRLTVV.

This chain links TRBV20-1 with TRBJ1-1; the match to TRBD1 covers 8 bases. V was clipped by 5 bases and J by 5 bases; unmatched bases: 10. There are 14 residues in the CDR3. Germline loops: CDR1 DFQATT, CDR2 SNEGSKA (reference sequence). The CDR3 coding sequence is TGCAGTGCTCCTAGGACAGGGAGGGATACTGAAGCTTTCTTT. It encodes CSAPRTGRDTEAFF.

In nucleotides, the CDR3 is TGTGCCAGCAGTGGCCGACAGGCCCTCACGACAGATACGCAGTATTTT. It codes for CASSGRQALTTDTQYF. This chain uses TRBV2 with TRBJ2-3, with TRBD1 as a possible D gene (6 bases). Germline values: CDR1 SNHLY, CDR2 FYNNEI. V lost 4 bases to trimming and J lost 3 bases, with 17 bases between them. The CDR3 extends over 16 amino acids.

The table lists this clonotype with a few counts. J is TRBJ2-5 and V is TRBV11-2; 12 bases are shared with TRBD1. Germline V gene sequence: CDR1 SGHAT, CDR2 FQNNGV. V lost 4 bases to trimming and J lost 5 bases; unmatched junction nucleotides: 8. This CDR3 is 16 amino acids long. The CDR3 region is CASSSGTGGRQETQYF. The CDR3 DNA is TGTGCCAGCAGCTCAGGGACAGGGGGCCGACAGGAGACCCAGTACTTC.

In this sample, this clonotype turned up many times. The chain recombines TRBV7-2 with TRBJ1-1; 9 positions match TRBD1. Germline lookup yields CDR1 SGHTA and CDR2 FQGNSA. The CDR3 is 14 residues long. J gave up 4 bases and V 5 bases, and 5 bases lay outside the gene matches. CDR3 sequence (DNA): TGTGCCAGCAGCACCCGACAGGGGGGCACTGAAGCTTTCTTT. This sequence encodes CASSTRQGGTEAFF. Based on the CDR3 plus reference TRBV7-2 and TRBJ1-1, the full variable domain is GAGVSQSPSNKVTEKGKDVELRCDPISGHTALYWYRQSLGQGLEFLIYFQGNSAPDKSGLPSDRFSAERTGGSVSTLTIQRTQQEDSAVYLCASSTRQGGTEAFFGQGTRLTVV.